One and the same sample provided the 27 T cell receptor beta chains below, sequenced in a study of blood T cell repertoires in COVID-19. Using immunoSEQ multiplex PCR, the repertoire was profiled, and TCRdb retains in-frame clones only, with some absent. Of more than 25,000 clones in the sample, about 87% are singletons; the top ten hold roughly 3.1%. Material for sequencing was peripheral blood. All receptors come from a human donor in a cohort sampled during active COVID-19.

The CDR3, as DNA: TGTGCCAGCAGCCTTGGGGCAGTAACGGACATTCAGTACTTC. Encoded protein: CASSLGAVTDIQYF. This chain links TRBV9 with TRBJ2-4; D might be TRBD1 (5 bases). V gave up 4 bases and J gave up 8 bases, with 16 bases separating them. The germline V gene has CDR1 SGDLS and CDR2 YYNGEE. The CDR3 sequence is 14 residues long.

This clone was recorded once. The chain carries TRBV4-1 and TRBJ2-7, with D tentatively TRBD1 (6 bases). The length of the CDR3 is 15 residues. In germline, CDR1 is MGHRA, CDR2 YSYEKL. V was trimmed by 0 bases and J by 2 bases, leaving 11 bases between them. For the CDR3, the DNA is TGCGCCAGCAGCCAAGAGGGACACCTCACCTACGAGCAGTACTTC. This codes for CASSQEGHLTYEQYF.

The chain uses TRBV28 and TRBJ2-5; D perhaps matches TRBD2 (5 bases). The CDR3 totals 14 residues. The germline V gene has CDR1 MDHEN and CDR2 SYDVKM. Trimming shortened V by 4 bases and J by 2 bases, and 11 bases separated the two germline ends. The CDR3 region has the DNA TGTGCCAGCAGTTCCCCCCCGGGGCAAGAGACCCAGTACTTC. This translates into CASSSPPGQETQYF.

This chain links TRBV29-1 with TRBJ2-5; TRBD1 might be the D (5 bases). Germline V gene sequence: CDR1 SQVTM, CDR2 ANQGSEA. This CDR3 contains 14 residues. V lost 1 base to trimming and J lost 1 base, with 10 bases between them. As DNA, the CDR3 is TGCAGCGTTGAAGGCCGACAGCTCCAAGAGACCCAGTACTTC. Encoded protein: CSVEGRQLQETQYF.

The chain recombines TRBV6-5 with TRBJ1-2; 8 nucleotides match TRBD1. Germline V gene sequence: CDR1 MNHEY, CDR2 SVGAGI. CDR3 length equals 16 residues. Trimming took 0 bases from V and 0 from J; bases not matched to a gene: 3. CDR3 nucleotide sequence: TGTGCCAGCAGTTACTCCGGACAGGGAGCTAACTATGGCTACACCTTC. Residues: CASSYSGQGANYGYTF.

The genes are TRBV18 and TRBJ2-2; maybe TRBD2 (5 bases). Per germline, CDR1 KGHSH and CDR2 LQKENI. V was shortened by 3 bases and J by 8 bases, with 10 bases between the two germline ends. The CDR3 runs to 13 residues. The CDR3 protein is CASSPVEEGELFF. The CDR3 DNA follows: TGTGCCAGCTCACCCGTGGAGGAGGGGGAGCTGTTTTTT. The full variable domain, completed using reference TRBV18 and TRBJ2-2, is NAGVMQNPRHLVRRRGQEARLRCSPMKGHSHVYWYRQLPEEGLKFMVYLQKENIIDESGMPKERFSAEFPKEGPSILRIQQVVRGDSAAYFCASSPVEEGELFFGEGSRLTVL.

The chain uses TRBV3-1 (or the pseudogene TRBV3-2) and TRBJ2-7; D is uncertain. V was pared by 1 base and J by 5 bases, with 9 bases between. From germline, CDR1 is LGHDT and CDR2 YNNKEL (reference sequence). This CDR3 is built from 13 residues. The CDR3 here is CASSQGIGDEQYF. CDR3 bases: TGTGCCAGCAGCCAAGGAATCGGAGACGAGCAGTACTTC.

V usage is TRBV10-3 and J usage is TRBJ2-6; 7 bases fit TRBD2. The J segment lost 4 bases and the V segment lost 0 bases, leaving 3 bases of the junction unmatched. The CDR3 sequence is 16 residues long. Germline V gives CDR1 ENHRY, CDR2 SYGVKD. CDR3 coding DNA: TGTGCCATCAGTGAGTCGGCGGGGGACGGGGCCAACGTCCTGACTTTC. This gives the protein CAISESAGDGANVLTF.

V and J are TRBV9 and TRBJ1-5; the D gene is possibly TRBD1 (5 bases). Trimming stripped 3 bases from V and 7 bases from J, with 14 bases between. CDR3 size: 14 residues. Per the germline V gene, CDR1 is SGDLS and CDR2 is YYNGEE. CDR3 amino acids: CASSAGGTGQPQHF. CDR3 coding DNA: TGTGCCAGCAGCGCCGGGGGGACCGGGCAGCCCCAGCATTTT.

J is TRBJ2-7 and V is TRBV27; TRBD1 matches 9 bases. The CDR3 is made up of 16 amino acids. V trimming: 2 bases; J trimming: 1 base; junction bases outside the gene matches: 6. Germline CDR1 reads MNHEY; CDR2 reads SMNVEV (reference sequence). The CDR3 DNA follows: TGTGCCAGCAGTTTAGGATCCGGGACAGGGTCCTACGAGCAGTACTTC. Residues: CASSLGSGTGSYEQYF.

The CDR3: CASSTWIAGIRDTQYF. Here the CDR3 DNA reads TGTGCCAGCAGCACCTGGATAGCGGGAATCAGAGATACGCAGTATTTT. This chain links TRBV21-1 with TRBJ2-3; the listed D gene, TRBD2, was not tested against the DNA. TRBV21-1 is a known pseudogene. The CDR3 consists of 16 residues.

The CDR3 reads CASSLATQLYEQYF. CDR3 DNA: TGTGCCAGCAGCTTGGCCACACAGCTCTACGAGCAGTACTTC. The chain carries TRBV5-5 and TRBJ2-7, with D unclear. Between the trimmed V and J ends, which lost 0 bases and 3 bases, there was a span of 10 bases. The CDR3 is 14 residues long. Germline values: CDR1 SGHKS, CDR2 YYEKEE (reference sequence).

The chain links TRBV5-1 to TRBJ2-2, with 8 bases fitting TRBD2. This CDR3 is 15 amino acids long. Germline V gene lookup returns CDR1 SGHRS and CDR2 YFSETQ. Trimming took 5 bases from V and 1 from J; bases not matched to a gene: 4. DNA for the CDR3: TGCGCCAGCAGAAAAAGCGGGGGGAACACCGGGGAGCTGTTTTTT. This sequence encodes CASRKSGGNTGELFF.

V is TRBV6-5 and J is TRBJ2-7; TRBD1 agrees at 8 bases. Looked up from germline, CDR1 is MNHEY and CDR2 is SVGAGI. This CDR3 region has 13 residues. V lost 8 bases to trimming and J lost 0 bases; unmatched junction nucleotides: 3. CDR3 nucleotide sequence: TGTGCCAGCGGGACAGGCTTCTCCTACGAGCAGTACTTC. Its translation is CASGTGFSYEQYF.

The chain uses TRBV5-1 and TRBJ1-4, with D possibly being TRBD1 (5 bases). The germline V and J ends were trimmed by 7 bases and 7 bases, with 8 bases remaining between them. CDR1 and CDR2 from the germline V gene are SGHRS and YFSETQ. This CDR3 is 11 amino acids long. The CDR3 DNA is TGCGCCAGCTCGGGGGGTGAAAAACTGTTTTTT. This encodes CASSGGEKLFF.

This chain uses TRBV30 with TRBJ1-2, with D possibly being TRBD1 (5 bases). Trimming removed 2 bases at V and 8 bases at J, with 6 bases between. The germline V gene encodes CDR1 GTSNPN and CDR2 SVGIG (reference sequence). CDR3 length: 10 amino acids. CDR3 loop: CAWSKGGYTF. In nucleotides, the CDR3 is TGTGCCTGGAGTAAGGGGGGCTACACCTTC.

This chain links TRBV9 with TRBJ2-2; 10 nucleotides line up with TRBD1. Germline CDR1 SGDLS, CDR2 YYNGEE. The CDR3 consists of 14 residues. J gave up 8 bases and V 8 bases, and 9 bases lay outside the gene matches. In DNA, the CDR3 is TGTGCCAGGACAGGGGGCGCATTTTTTGGGGAGCTGTTTTTT. Its translation is CARTGGAFFGELFF. The full variable domain, its missing parts supplied by reference TRBV9 and TRBJ2-2, is DSGVTQTPKHLITATGQRVTLRCSPRSGDLSVYWYQQSLDQGLQFLIQYYNGEERAKGNILERFSAQQFPDLHSELNLSSLELGDSALYFCARTGGAFFGELFFGEGSRLTVL.

V is TRBV18 and J is TRBJ2-3, with unresolved D. The V and J ends lost 2 bases and 4 bases respectively, with 7 bases between them. CDR3 size: 13 residues. Germline V lookup: CDR1 KGHSH, CDR2 LQKENI. CDR3 loop: CASSPLVSDTQYF. As DNA, the CDR3 is TGTGCCAGCTCACCATTAGTCTCAGATACGCAGTATTTT.

This chain connects TRBV4-2 to TRBJ1-1; D is ambiguous. This CDR3 region has 16 residues. The germline V gene has CDR1 LGHNA and CDR2 YNFKEQ. The ends were cut back, 0 bases at V and 1 base at J, with 12 bases in the middle. The CDR3 here is CASSQDRVGGNTEAFF. The CDR3 coding sequence is TGTGCCAGCAGCCAAGATAGGGTCGGAGGGAACACTGAAGCTTTCTTT.

The genes are TRBV2 and TRBJ2-5, with 9 positions matching TRBD1. V was pared by 4 bases and J by 6 bases, with 9 bases of the junction left unmatched. The germline V gene has CDR1 SNHLY and CDR2 FYNNEI. The CDR3 runs 15 residues. The CDR3 sequence: CASSAGGTGTKTQYF. For the CDR3, the DNA is TGTGCCAGCAGTGCGGGCGGGACAGGGACTAAGACCCAGTACTTC.

This chain links TRBV7-9 with TRBJ2-7, with D perhaps TRBD1 (6 bases). Germline loops: CDR1 SEHNR, CDR2 FQNEAQ (reference sequence). V lost 4 bases and J 3 bases, leaving 13 bases between the germline ends. The CDR3 has 14 amino acids. As DNA, the CDR3 is TGTGCCAGCAGCTCGGGGACATACTACTACGAGCAGTACTTC. Its translation is CASSSGTYYYEQYF. The full variable domain, with the rest looked up from reference TRBV7-9 and TRBJ2-7, is DTGVSQNPRHKITKRGQNVTFRCDPISEHNRLYWYRQTLGQGPEFLTYFQNEAQLEKSRLLSDRFSAERPKGSFSTLEIQRTEQGDSAMYLCASSSGTYYYEQYFGPGTRLTVT.

V gene TRBV19 combines with J gene TRBJ2-5, with a tentative D call TRBD1 (5 bases). Deletions cut 2 bases from V and 2 bases from J, with 9 bases between. Germline CDR1 reads LNHDA; CDR2 reads SQIVND (reference sequence). The CDR3 is made up of 14 amino acids. For the CDR3, the DNA is TGTGCCAGTAGTATATCAGGGTTTCAAGAGACCCAGTACTTC. It is translated as CASSISGFQETQYF.

Here the CDR3 DNA reads TGTGCCAGCAGTTACTCGCTAGCGGGAGTCGACGAGCAGTACTTC. Translated, it gives CASSYSLAGVDEQYF. The chain combines TRBV6-2 or TRBV6-3 with TRBJ2-7, with 10 bases identical to TRBD2. Germline V gene lookup returns CDR1 MNHEY and CDR2 SVGEGT. This CDR3 is built from 15 residues. Germline trimming cut 0 bases from V and 5 bases from J; bases unmatched to any gene: 4.

The rearrangement joins TRBV3-1 (or the pseudogene TRBV3-2) to TRBJ2-7; 9 nucleotides agree with TRBD2. The length of the CDR3 is 14 residues. V was pared by 4 bases and J by 6 bases, with 7 bases of the junction left unmatched. CDR1 and CDR2 from the germline V gene are LGHDT and YNNKEL (reference sequence). CDR3: CASSPRLADPEQYF. The CDR3 DNA reads TGTGCCAGCAGCCCCAGACTAGCGGACCCCGAGCAGTACTTC.

The chain has TRBV5-4 and TRBJ2-5, with D unclear. Trimming took off 6 bases at V and 0 bases at J, with 12 bases between the two ends. Germline V gene lookup returns CDR1 SGHNT and CDR2 YYREEE (reference sequence). The CDR3 contains 14 residues. This chain's CDR3 is CASTSNYNQETQYF. The CDR3 DNA is TGTGCCAGCACCTCAAACTACAACCAAGAGACCCAGTACTTC.

V is TRBV7-9 and J is TRBJ1-2, with D maybe TRBD1 (6 bases). This CDR3 is built from 13 residues. Trimming removed 10 bases from V and 8 bases from J, with 20 bases in between. The V gene's germline CDR1 is SEHNR and CDR2 FQNEAQ (reference sequence). The CDR3 DNA reads as TGTGCCATCACCCCTACAGGGCCCGGGGGCTACACCTTC. Its translation is CAITPTGPGGYTF. The full variable domain, with the rest looked up from reference TRBV7-9 and TRBJ1-2, is DTGVSQNPRHKITKRGQNVTFRCDPISEHNRLYWYRQTLGQGPEFLTYFQNEAQLEKSRLLSDRFSAERPKGSFSTLEIQRTEQGDSAMYLCAITPTGPGGYTFGSGTRLTVV.

The chain recombines TRBV24-1 with TRBJ2-2; 7 bases line up with TRBD2. Unmatched junction bases numbered 4, after V lost 0 bases and J lost 4 bases. Germline lookup yields CDR1 KGHDR and CDR2 SFDVKD. The length of the CDR3 is 16 residues. The CDR3 is CATSDLRGRGTGELFF. As DNA, the CDR3 is TGTGCCACCAGTGATTTGCGAGGGAGGGGCACCGGGGAGCTGTTTTTT.